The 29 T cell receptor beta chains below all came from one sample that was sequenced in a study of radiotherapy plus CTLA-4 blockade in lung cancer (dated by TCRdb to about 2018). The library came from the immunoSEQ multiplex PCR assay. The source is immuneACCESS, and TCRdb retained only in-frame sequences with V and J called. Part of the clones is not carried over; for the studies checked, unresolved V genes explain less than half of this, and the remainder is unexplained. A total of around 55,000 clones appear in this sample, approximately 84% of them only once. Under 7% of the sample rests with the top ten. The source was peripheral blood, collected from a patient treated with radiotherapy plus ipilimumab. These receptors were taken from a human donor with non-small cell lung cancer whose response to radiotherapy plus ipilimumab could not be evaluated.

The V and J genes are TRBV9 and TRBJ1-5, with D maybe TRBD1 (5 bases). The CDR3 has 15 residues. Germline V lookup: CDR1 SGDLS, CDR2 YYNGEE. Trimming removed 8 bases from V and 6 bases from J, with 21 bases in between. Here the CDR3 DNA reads TGTGCCAGACCCGGGGAGGGGAATGTTAGTCAGCCCCAGCATTTT. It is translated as CARPGEGNVSQPQHF.

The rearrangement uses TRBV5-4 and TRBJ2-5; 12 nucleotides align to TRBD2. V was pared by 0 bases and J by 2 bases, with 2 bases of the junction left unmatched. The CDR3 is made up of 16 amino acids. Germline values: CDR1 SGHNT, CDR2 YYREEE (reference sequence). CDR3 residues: CASSLALAGGQETQYF. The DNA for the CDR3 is TGTGCCAGCAGCTTGGCTCTAGCGGGAGGGCAAGAGACCCAGTACTTC.

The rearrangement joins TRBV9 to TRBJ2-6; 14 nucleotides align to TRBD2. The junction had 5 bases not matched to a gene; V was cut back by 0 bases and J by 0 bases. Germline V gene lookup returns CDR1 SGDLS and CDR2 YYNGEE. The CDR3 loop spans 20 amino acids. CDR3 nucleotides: TGTGCCAGCAGCGTAGGACTAGCGGGAGGGACCACCTCTGGGGCCAACGTCCTGACTTTC. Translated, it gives CASSVGLAGGTTSGANVLTF.

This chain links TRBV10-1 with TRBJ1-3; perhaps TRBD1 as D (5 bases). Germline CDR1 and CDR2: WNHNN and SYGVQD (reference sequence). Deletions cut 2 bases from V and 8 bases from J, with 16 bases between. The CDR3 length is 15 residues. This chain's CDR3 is CASSEPRWGGYTIYF. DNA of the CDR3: TGCGCCAGCAGTGAGCCTAGATGGGGGGGGTACACCATATATTTT.

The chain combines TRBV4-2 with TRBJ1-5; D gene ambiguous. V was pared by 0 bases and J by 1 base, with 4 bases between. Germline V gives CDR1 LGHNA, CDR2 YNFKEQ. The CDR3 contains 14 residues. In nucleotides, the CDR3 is TGTGCCAGCAGCCAAGATGGCAGCAATCAGCCCCAGCATTTT. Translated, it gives CASSQDGSNQPQHF.

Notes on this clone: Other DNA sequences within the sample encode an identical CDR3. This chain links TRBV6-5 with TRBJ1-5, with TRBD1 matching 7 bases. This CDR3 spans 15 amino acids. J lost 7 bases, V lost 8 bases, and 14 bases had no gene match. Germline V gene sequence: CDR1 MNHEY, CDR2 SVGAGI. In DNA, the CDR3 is TGTGCCAGCGGTTGGCCAGGGGGGATCACCCAGCCCCAGCATTTT. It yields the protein CASGWPGGITQPQHF.

The CDR3 region has the DNA TGTGCCAGCAGCTTAGGTCCAGCGGGGGGAGTAGAGACCCAGTACTTC. This encodes CASSLGPAGGVETQYF. The chain employs TRBV7-2 and TRBJ2-5, with 9 bases aligning to TRBD2. CDR3 length: 16 amino acids. Germline values: CDR1 SGHTA, CDR2 FQGNSA. Trimming took 1 base from V and 4 from J; bases not matched to a gene: 7.

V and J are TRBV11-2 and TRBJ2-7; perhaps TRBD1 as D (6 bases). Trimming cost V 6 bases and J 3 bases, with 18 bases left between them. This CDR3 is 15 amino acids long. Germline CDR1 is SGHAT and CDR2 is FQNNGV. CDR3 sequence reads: CASSPRGPTGYEQYF. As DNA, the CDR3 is TGTGCCAGCAGTCCCAGGGGACCGACAGGCTACGAGCAGTACTTC.

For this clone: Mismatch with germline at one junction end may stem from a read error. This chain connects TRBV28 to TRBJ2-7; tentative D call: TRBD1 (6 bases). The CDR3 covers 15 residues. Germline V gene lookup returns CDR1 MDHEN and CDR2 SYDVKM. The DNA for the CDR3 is TGTGCCAGCAGTCCGCCGGGCCAGGGGATGTACGGGCAGTACTTC. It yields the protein CASSPPGQGMYGQYF.

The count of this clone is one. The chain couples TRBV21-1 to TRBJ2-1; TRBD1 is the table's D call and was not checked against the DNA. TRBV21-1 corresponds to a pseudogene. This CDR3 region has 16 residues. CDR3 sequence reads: CASSKGMSRAFGEQFF. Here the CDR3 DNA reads TGTGCCAGCAGCAAAGGGATGAGCAGGGCTTTCGGTGAGCAGTTCTTC.

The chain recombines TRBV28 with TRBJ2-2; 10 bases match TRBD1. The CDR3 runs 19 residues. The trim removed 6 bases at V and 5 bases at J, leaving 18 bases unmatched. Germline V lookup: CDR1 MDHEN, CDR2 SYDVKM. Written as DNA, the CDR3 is TGTGCCAGCAGGCCGGGACAGGGGCTGGCCAGGCCGCGGACCGGGGAGCTGTTTTTT. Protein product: CASRPGQGLARPRTGELFF.

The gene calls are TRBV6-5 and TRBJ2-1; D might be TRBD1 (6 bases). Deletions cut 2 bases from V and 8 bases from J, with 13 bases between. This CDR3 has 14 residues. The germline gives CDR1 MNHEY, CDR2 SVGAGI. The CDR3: CASSYAQGRDEQFF. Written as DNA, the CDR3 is TGTGCCAGCAGTTACGCGCAGGGGAGAGATGAGCAGTTCTTC.

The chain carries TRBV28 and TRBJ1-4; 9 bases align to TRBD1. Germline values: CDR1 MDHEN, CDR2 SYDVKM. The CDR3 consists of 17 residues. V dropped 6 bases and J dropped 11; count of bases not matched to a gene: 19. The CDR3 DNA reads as TGTGCCAGCAGCCGCGCGGACAGGGGCAGTGAGGGAGGGAAACTGTTTTTT. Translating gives CASSRADRGSEGGKLFF.

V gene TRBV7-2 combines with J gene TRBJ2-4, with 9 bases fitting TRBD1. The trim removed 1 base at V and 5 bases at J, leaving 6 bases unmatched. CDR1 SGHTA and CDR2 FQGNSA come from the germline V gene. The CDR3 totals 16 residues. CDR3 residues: CASSLGTGGVQNIQYF. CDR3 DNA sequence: TGTGCCAGCAGCTTAGGAACAGGGGGCGTCCAAAACATTCAGTACTTC. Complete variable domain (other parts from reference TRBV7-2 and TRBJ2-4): GAGVSQSPSNKVTEKGKDVELRCDPISGHTALYWYRQSLGQGLEFLIYFQGNSAPDKSGLPSDRFSAERTGGSVSTLTIQRTQQEDSAVYLCASSLGTGGVQNIQYFGAGTRLSVL.

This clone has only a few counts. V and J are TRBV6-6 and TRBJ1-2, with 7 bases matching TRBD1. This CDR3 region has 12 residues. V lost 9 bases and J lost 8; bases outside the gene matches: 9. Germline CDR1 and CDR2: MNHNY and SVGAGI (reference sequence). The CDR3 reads CASERGQEGYTF. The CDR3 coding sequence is TGTGCCAGTGAAAGGGGGCAAGAAGGCTACACCTTC.

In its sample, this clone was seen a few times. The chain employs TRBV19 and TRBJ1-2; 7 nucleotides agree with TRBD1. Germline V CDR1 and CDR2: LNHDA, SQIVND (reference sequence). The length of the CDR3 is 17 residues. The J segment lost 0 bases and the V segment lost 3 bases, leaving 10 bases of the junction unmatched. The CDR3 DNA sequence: TGTGCCAGTAGTATGGGGTACGGGACAGTGGCTAACTATGGCTACACCTTC. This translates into CASSMGYGTVANYGYTF.

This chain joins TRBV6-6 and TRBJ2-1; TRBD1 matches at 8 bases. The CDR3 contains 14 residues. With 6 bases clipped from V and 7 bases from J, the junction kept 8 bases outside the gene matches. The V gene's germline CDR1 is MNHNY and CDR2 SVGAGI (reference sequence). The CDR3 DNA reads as TGTGCCAGCAGAATAGGGACAGGCCCAAATGAGCAGTTCTTC. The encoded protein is CASRIGTGPNEQFF.

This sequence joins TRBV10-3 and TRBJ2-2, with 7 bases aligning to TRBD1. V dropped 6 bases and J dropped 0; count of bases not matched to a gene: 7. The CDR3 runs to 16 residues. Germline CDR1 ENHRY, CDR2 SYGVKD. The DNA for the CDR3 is TGTGCCATCAGCCCGGGACAGCGGACGAACACCGGGGAGCTGTTTTTT. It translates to CAISPGQRTNTGELFF.

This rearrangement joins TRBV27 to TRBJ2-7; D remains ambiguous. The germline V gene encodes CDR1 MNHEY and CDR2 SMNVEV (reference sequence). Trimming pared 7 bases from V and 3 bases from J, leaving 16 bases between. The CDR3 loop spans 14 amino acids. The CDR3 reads CASTLRPGHYEQYF. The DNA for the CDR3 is TGTGCCAGCACCCTACGGCCAGGCCACTACGAGCAGTACTTC.

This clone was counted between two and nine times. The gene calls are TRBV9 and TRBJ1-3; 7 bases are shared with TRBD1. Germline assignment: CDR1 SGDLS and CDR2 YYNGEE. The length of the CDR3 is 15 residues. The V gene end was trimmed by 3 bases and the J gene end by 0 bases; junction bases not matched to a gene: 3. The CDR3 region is CASSEQGISGNTIYF. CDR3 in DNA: TGTGCCAGCAGCGAACAGGGGATCTCTGGAAACACCATATATTTT.

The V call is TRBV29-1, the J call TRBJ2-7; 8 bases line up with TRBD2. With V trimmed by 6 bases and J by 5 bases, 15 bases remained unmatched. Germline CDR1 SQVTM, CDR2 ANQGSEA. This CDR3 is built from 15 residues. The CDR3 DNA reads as TGCAGCGTGCGGCTAGCGGGCCCACTGGACAACGAGCAGTACTTC. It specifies CSVRLAGPLDNEQYF.

CDR3 region: CASSVSSGASYNEQFF. The CDR3 DNA sequence: TGTGCCAGCAGCGTCTCTAGCGGGGCCTCCTACAATGAGCAGTTCTTC. The chain uses TRBV9 and TRBJ2-1; 9 nucleotides match TRBD2. Germline trimming cut 2 bases from V and 0 bases from J; bases unmatched to any gene: 3. The germline V gene has CDR1 SGDLS and CDR2 YYNGEE. CDR3 length: 16 amino acids.

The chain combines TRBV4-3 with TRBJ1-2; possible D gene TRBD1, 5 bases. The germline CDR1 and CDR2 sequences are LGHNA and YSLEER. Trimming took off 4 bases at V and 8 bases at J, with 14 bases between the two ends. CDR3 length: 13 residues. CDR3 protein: CASSPGLWEGYTF. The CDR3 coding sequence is TGCGCCAGCAGCCCGGGACTCTGGGAGGGCTACACCTTC.

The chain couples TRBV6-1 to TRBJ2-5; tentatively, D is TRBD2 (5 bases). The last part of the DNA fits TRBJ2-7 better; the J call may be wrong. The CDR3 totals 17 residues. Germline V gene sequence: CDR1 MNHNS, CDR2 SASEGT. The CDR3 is CASSALLGGGSSYEQYF. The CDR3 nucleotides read TGTGCCAGCAGTGCTCTACTGGGTGGAGGCAGCTCCTACGAGCAGTACTTC.

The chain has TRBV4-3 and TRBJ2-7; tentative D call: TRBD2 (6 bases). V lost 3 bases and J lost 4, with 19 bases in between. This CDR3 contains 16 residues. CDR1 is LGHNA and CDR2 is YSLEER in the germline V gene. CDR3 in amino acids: CASSQISGTFLYEQYF. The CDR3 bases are TGCGCCAGCAGCCAGATCTCCGGGACTTTCCTGTACGAGCAGTACTTC.

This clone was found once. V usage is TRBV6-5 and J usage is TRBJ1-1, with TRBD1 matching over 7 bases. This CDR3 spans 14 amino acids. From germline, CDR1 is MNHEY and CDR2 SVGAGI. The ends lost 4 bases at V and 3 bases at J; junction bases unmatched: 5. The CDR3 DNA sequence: TGTGCCAGCAGTTCCACAGGGGTTTACACTGAAGCTTTCTTT. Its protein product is CASSSTGVYTEAFF.

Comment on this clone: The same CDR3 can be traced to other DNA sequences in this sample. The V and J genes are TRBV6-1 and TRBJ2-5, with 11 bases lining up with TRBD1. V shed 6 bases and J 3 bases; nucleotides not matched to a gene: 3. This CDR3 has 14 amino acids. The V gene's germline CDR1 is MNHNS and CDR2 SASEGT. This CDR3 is CASRPGQGEETQYF. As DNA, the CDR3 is TGTGCCAGCAGGCCGGGACAGGGGGAAGAGACCCAGTACTTC.

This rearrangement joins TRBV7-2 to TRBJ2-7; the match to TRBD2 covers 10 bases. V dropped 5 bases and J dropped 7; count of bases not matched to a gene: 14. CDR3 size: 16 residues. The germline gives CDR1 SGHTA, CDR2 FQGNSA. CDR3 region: CASSLPTSGLSGEQYF. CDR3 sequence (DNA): TGTGCCAGCAGCCTCCCGACTAGCGGGCTGTCGGGAGAGCAGTACTTC.

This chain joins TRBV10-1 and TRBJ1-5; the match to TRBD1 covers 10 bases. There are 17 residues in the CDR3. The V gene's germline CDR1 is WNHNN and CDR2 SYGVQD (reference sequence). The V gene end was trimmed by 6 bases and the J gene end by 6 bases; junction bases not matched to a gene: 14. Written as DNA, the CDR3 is TGCGCCAGCAGGGGGACAGGGGTCGAGGGGGGGGTTCAGCCCCAGCATTTT. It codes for CASRGTGVEGGVQPQHF.